This TCR beta chain was recovered during a study of patients and donors after allogeneic stem cell transplantation. TCRdb reprocessed the RT-PCR reads with MiXCR, giving one entry per CDR3 protein. Among a few hundred thousand distinct CDR3 sequences listed, around two fifths were seen once. Trimming shortened V by 7 bases and J by 11 bases, and 17 bases separated the two germline ends. The CDR3 is made up of 12 amino acids. This sequence joins TRBV12-3 or TRBV12-4 and TRBJ1-1; no clear D gene. This TCR was recovered from a human donor who was either an allogeneic HSCT recipient or a stem cell or donor lymphocyte infusion donor (not recorded which). It is not recorded whose cells these are; they may come from a transplant donor. The source material was blood, either unsorted or a sorted T cell fraction (not recorded which). The CDR3 DNA sequence: TGTGCCAGCACTCCCGGTGACCCCGTGGCTTTCTTT. Protein: CASTPGDPVAFF.